This TCR beta chain stems from a study of technical replicates of blood from four donors. The CDR3 runs to 13 residues. Between the trimmed V and J ends, which lost 2 bases and 8 bases, there was a span of 10 bases. Germline V lookup: CDR1 MNHEY, CDR2 SMNVEV (reference sequence). In this sample, this clone turned up once. Only in-frame clones appear in the TCRdb table, and some are missing; sequencing was by immunoSEQ multiplex PCR. This sample has approximately 88,000 clones; about 97% occur once, and the top ten carry approximately 0.3%. The sequenced sample consisted of T cells isolated from PBMCs. The J gene is TRBJ1-5, the V gene TRBV27; D is possibly TRBD1 (6 bases). The receptor was derived from a human donor in good health. The chain's CDR3 is CASSLVRGKPQHF. In nucleotides, the CDR3 is TGTGCCAGCAGTTTAGTCAGGGGCAAGCCCCAGCATTTT.